This T cell receptor (beta chain) stems from a study of T cell clonotyping in hematopoietic cell transplantation. Study results and limitations: At the given depth, recipient repertoires were over 95% de novo clonotypes. Higher Inverse Simpson Index values in graft donor and pretransplant recipient predicted broader posttransplant TCR diversity.

Assay: immunoSEQ multiplex PCR; the TCRdb copy retains only in-frame clones and omits some. The sample consists of about 69,000 clones, around 94% of them appearing once. Concerning this clone itself: What it binds is unknown.

The sample taken for sequencing was peripheral blood mononuclear cells. The TCR sequence derives from a man between 50 and 59 years old in good health. Some clones in this sample may be carry-over from other donors' samples.

The CDR3 region is CASSSDANEKLFF. CDR3 sequence (DNA): TGTGCCAGCAGCAGCGACGCTAATGAAAAACTGTTTTTT. V usage is TRBV2 and J usage is TRBJ1-4; D ambiguous. The CDR3 has 13 amino acids. With 6 bases removed from V and 3 bases from J, the gap between germline ends came to 8 bases. Germline V gene data show CDR1 as SNHLY and CDR2 as FYNNEI. The full variable domain, with the rest looked up from reference TRBV2 and TRBJ1-4, is EPEVTQTPSHQVTQMGQEVILRCVPISNHLYFYWYRQILGQKVEFLVSFYNNEISEKSEIFDDQFSVERPDGSNFTLKIRSTKLEDSAMYFCASSSDANEKLFFGSGTQLSVL.